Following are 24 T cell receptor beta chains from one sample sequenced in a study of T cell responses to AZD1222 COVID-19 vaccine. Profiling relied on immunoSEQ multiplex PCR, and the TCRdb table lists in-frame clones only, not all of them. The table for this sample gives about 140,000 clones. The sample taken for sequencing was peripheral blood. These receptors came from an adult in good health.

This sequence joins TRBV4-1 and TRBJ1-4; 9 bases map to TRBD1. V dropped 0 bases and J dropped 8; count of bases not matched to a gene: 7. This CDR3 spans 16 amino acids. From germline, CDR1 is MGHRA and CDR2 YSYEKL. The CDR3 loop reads CASSQDKQGAGEKLFF. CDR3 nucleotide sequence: TGCGCCAGCAGCCAAGACAAACAGGGGGCAGGGGAAAAACTGTTTTTT.

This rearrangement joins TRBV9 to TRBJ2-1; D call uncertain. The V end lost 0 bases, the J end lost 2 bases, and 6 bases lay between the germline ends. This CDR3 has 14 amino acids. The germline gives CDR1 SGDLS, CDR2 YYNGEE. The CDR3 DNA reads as TGTGCCAGCAGCGTAGGTGGAGCCTACAATGAGCAGTTCTTC. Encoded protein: CASSVGGAYNEQFF.

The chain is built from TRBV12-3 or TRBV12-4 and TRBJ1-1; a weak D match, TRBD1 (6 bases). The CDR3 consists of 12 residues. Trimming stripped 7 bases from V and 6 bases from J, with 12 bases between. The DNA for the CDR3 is TGTGCCAGCACCATGAACAGGGCTGAAGCTTTCTTT. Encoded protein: CASTMNRAEAFF.

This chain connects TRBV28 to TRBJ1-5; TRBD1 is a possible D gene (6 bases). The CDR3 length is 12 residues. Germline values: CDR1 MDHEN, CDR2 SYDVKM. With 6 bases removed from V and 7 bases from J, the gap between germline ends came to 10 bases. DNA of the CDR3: TGTGCCAGCAGCGGACAGTTACAGCCCCAGCATTTT. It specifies CASSGQLQPQHF.

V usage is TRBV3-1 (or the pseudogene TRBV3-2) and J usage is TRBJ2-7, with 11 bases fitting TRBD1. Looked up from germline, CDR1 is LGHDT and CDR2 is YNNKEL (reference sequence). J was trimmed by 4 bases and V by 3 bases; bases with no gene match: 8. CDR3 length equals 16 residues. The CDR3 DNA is TGTGCCAGCAGCCATCCCGGACAGGGGGCATTATACGAGCAGTACTTC. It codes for CASSHPGQGALYEQYF.

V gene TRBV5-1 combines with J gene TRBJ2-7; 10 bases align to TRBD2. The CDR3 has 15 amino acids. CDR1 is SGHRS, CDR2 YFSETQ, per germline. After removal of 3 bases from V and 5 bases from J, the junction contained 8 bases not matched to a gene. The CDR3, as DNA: TGCGCCAGCAGCTGGAGCGGGGGGGCCCTCGACGAGCAGTACTTC. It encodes CASSWSGGALDEQYF.

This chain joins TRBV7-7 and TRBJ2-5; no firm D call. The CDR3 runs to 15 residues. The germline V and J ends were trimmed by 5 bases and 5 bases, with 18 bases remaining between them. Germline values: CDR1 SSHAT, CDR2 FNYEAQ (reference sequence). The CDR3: CASSPTPAGRETQYF. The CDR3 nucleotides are TGTGCCAGCAGCCCCACCCCGGCCGGGCGGGAGACCCAGTACTTC.

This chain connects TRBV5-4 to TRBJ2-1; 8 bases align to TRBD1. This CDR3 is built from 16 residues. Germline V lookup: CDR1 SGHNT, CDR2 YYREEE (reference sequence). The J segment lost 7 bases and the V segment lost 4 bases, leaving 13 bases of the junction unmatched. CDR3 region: CASSRGTGFTGNEQFF. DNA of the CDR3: TGTGCCAGCAGCCGAGGGACAGGCTTTACAGGTAATGAGCAGTTCTTC. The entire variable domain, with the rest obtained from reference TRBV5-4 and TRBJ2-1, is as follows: ETGVTQSPTHLIKTRGQQVTLRCSSQSGHNTVSWYQQALGQGPQFIFQYYREEENGRGNFPPRFSGLQFPNYSSELNVNALELDDSALYLCASSRGTGFTGNEQFFGPGTRLTVL.

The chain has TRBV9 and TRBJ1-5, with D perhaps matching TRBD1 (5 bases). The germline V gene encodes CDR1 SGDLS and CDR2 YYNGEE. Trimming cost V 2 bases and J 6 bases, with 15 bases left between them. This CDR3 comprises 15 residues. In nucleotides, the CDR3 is TGTGCCAGCAGCGTCCATGGGGGTACGTCTCAGCCCCAGCATTTT. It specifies CASSVHGGTSQPQHF.

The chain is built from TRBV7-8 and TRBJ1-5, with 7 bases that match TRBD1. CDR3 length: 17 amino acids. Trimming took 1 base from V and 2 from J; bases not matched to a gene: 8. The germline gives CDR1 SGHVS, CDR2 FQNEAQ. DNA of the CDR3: TGTGCCAGCAGCTTAGTAGGAGGGGGCGTAGGCAATCAGCCCCAGCATTTT. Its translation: CASSLVGGGVGNQPQHF. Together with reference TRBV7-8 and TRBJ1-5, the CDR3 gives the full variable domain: GAGVSQSPRYKVAKRGQDVALRCDPISGHVSLFWYQQALGQGPEFLTYFQNEAQLDKSGLPSDRFFAERPEGSVSTLKIQRTQQEDSAVYLCASSLVGGGVGNQPQHFGDGTRLSIL.

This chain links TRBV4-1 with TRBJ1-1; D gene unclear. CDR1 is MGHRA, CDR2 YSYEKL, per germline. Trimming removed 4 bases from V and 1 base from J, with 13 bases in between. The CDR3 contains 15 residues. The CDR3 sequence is CASSLFAGGNTEAFF. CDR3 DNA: TGCGCCAGCAGCCTTTTCGCGGGAGGGAACACTGAAGCTTTCTTT.

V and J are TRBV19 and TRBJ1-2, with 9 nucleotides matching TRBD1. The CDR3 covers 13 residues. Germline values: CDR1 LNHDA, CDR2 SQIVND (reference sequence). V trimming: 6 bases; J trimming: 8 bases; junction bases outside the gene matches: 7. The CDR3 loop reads CASSIQGAKGYTF. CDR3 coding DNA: TGTGCCAGTAGCATACAGGGGGCGAAGGGCTACACCTTC.

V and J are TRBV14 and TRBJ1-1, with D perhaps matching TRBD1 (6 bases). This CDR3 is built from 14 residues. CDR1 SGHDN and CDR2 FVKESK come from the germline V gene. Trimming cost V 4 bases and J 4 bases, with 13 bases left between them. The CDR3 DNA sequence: TGTGCCAGCAGCCGAGGGGGGCCGAGCACTGAAGCTTTCTTT. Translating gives CASSRGGPSTEAFF.

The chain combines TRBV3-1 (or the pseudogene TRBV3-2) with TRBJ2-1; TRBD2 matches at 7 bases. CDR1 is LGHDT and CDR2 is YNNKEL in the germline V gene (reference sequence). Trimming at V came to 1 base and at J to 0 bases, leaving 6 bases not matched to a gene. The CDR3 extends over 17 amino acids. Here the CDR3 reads CASSQATSQSSYNEQFF. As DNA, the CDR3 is TGTGCCAGCAGCCAAGCGACTAGCCAGAGCTCCTACAATGAGCAGTTCTTC.

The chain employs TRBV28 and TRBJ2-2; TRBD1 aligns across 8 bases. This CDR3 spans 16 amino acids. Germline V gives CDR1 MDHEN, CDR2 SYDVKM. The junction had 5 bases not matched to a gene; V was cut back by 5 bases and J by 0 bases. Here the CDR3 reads CASSDQGQANTGELFF. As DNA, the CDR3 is TGTGCCAGCAGTGACCAGGGACAGGCGAACACCGGGGAGCTGTTTTTT.

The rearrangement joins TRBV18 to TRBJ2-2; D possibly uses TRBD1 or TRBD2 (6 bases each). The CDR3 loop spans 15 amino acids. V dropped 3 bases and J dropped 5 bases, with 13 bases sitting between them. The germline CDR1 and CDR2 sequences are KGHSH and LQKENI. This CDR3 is CASSPPGARTGELFF. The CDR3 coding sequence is TGTGCCAGCTCACCGCCGGGGGCAAGAACCGGGGAGCTGTTTTTT. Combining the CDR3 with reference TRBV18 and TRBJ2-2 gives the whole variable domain NAGVMQNPRHLVRRRGQEARLRCSPMKGHSHVYWYRQLPEEGLKFMVYLQKENIIDESGMPKERFSAEFPKEGPSILRIQQVVRGDSAAYFCASSPPGARTGELFFGEGSRLTVL.

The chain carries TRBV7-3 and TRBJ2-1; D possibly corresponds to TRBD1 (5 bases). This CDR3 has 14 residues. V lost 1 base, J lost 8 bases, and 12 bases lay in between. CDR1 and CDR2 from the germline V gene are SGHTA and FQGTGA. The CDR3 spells CASSLNPGSHEQFF. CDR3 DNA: TGTGCCAGCAGCTTAAATCCAGGGTCCCATGAGCAGTTCTTC.

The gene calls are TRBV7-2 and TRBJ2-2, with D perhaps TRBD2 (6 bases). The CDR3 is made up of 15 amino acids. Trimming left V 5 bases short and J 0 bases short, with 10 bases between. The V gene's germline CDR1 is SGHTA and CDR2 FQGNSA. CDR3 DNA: TGTGCCAGCAGCACAGGAGGGGCGAACACCGGGGAGCTGTTTTTT. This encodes CASSTGGANTGELFF.

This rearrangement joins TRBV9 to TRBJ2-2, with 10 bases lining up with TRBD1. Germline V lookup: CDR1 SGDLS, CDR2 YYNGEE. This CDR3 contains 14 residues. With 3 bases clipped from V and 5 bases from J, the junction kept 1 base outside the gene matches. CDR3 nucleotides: TGTGCCAGCAGCGGGGGACAGGGGACCGGGGAGCTGTTTTTT. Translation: CASSGGQGTGELFF.

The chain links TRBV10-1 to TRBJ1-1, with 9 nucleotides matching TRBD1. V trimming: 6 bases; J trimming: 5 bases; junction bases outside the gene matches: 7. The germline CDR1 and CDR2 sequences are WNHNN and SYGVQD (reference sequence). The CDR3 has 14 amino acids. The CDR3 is CASSPTGGRTEAFF. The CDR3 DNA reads TGCGCCAGCAGCCCCACAGGGGGCAGGACTGAAGCTTTCTTT.

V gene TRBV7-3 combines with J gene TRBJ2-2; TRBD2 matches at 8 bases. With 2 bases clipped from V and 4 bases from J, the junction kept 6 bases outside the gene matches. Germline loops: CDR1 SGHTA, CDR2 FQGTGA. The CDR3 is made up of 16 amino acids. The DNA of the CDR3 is TGTGCCAGCAGCTTAGGGGGACTAGTGGGCACCGGGGAGCTGTTTTTT. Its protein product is CASSLGGLVGTGELFF.

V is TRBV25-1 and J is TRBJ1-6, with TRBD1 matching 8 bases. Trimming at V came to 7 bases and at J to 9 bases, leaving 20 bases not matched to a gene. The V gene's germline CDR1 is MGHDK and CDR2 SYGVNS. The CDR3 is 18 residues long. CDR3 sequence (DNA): TGTGCCAGCAATCCCCTTGGGGGCAGGGGGCGGGATAGTTCACCCCTCCACTTT. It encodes CASNPLGGRGRDSSPLHF.

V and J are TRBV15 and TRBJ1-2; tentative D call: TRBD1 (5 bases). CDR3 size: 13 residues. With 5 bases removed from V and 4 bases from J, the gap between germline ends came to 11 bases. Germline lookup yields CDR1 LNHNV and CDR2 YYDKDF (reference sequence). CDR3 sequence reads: CATSPGAVYGYTF. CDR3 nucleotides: TGTGCCACCAGCCCCGGGGCGGTCTATGGCTACACCTTC.

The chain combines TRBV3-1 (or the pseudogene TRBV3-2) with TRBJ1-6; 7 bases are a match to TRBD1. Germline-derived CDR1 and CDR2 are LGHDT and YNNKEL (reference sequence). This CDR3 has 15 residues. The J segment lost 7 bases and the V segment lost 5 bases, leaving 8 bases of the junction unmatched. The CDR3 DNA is TGTGCCAGCAGCGTCGGGGACAGCGAGAATTCACCCCTCCACTTT. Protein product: CASSVGDSENSPLHF.